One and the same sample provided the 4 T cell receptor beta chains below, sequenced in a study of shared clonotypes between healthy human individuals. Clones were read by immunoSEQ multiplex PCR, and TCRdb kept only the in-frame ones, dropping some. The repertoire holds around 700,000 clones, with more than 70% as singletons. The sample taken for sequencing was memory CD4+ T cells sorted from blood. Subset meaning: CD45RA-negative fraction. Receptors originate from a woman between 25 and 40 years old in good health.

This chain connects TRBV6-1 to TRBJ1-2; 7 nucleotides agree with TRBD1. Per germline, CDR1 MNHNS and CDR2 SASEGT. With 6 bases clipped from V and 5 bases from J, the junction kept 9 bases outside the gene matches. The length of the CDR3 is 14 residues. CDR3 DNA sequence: TGTGCCAGCAGCGATTCCGGGACAGTTTATGGCTACACCTTC. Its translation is CASSDSGTVYGYTF.

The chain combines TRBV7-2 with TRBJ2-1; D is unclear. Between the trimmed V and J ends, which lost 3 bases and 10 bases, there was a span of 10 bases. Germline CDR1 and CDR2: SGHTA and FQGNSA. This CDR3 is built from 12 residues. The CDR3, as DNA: TGTGCCAGCAGCTTCAGTTTGGGGGAGCAGTTCTTC. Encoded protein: CASSFSLGEQFF.

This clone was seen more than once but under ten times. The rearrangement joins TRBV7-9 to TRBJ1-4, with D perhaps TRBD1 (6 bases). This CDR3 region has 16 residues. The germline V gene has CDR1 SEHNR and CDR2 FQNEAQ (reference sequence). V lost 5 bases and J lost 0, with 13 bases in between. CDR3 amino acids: CASSRWTDATNEKLFF. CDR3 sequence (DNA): TGTGCCAGCAGCCGATGGACAGACGCAACTAATGAAAAACTGTTTTTT.

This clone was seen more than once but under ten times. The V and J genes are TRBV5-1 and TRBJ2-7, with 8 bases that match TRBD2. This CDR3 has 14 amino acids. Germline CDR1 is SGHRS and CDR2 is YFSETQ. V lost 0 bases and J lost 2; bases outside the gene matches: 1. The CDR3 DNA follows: TGCGCCAGCAGCTTGGGCGGGAGGACCTACGAGCAGTACTTC. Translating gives CASSLGGRTYEQYF.